A single sample gave rise to the 24 T cell receptor beta chains below, sequenced in a study of cytotoxic CD8 clonotypes in ibrutinib-treated CLL. The assay was immunoSEQ multiplex PCR, and TCRdb's table has in-frame clones only and misses some. The sample yields 150,000 to 200,000 clones, about 80% seen once. Sequences were derived from PBMCs, sampled after 12 months of ibrutinib treatment. The receptors originated from a human donor with chronic lymphocytic leukemia.

In this sample, this clone turned up once. J is TRBJ2-7 and V is TRBV7-2; no reliable D call. V gave up 5 bases and J gave up 2 bases, with 16 bases separating them. The CDR3 runs to 15 residues. Looked up from germline, CDR1 is SGHTA and CDR2 is FQGNSA. CDR3 in amino acids: CASSPDFRGAYEQYF. The DNA for the CDR3 is TGTGCCAGCAGCCCAGACTTCCGTGGGGCCTACGAGCAGTACTTC. The full variable domain, rest sourced from reference TRBV7-2 and TRBJ2-7, is GAGVSQSPSNKVTEKGKDVELRCDPISGHTALYWYRQSLGQGLEFLIYFQGNSAPDKSGLPSDRFSAERTGGSVSTLTIQRTQQEDSAVYLCASSPDFRGAYEQYFGPGTRLTVT.

This clone was detected only a few times. The V and J genes are TRBV5-1 and TRBJ2-7; 10 bases line up with TRBD1. The germline V gene has CDR1 SGHRS and CDR2 YFSETQ. With V trimmed by 6 bases and J by 5 bases, 11 bases remained unmatched. CDR3 length: 15 residues. The CDR3 sequence is CASTSGGTGVNEQYF. CDR3 DNA: TGCGCCAGCACCAGTGGGGGGACAGGGGTTAACGAGCAGTACTTC.

The chain combines TRBV5-6 with TRBJ1-5; TRBD1 is a possible D gene (5 bases). CDR3 size: 14 residues. Germline CDR1 reads SGHDT; CDR2 reads YYEEEE. Between the trimmed V and J ends, which lost 4 bases and 3 bases, there was a span of 11 bases. CDR3 protein: CASSPQGSNQPQHF. The CDR3, as DNA: TGTGCCAGCAGCCCTCAGGGTTCCAATCAGCCCCAGCATTTT.

The chain joins TRBV28 to TRBJ1-2; maybe TRBD1 (6 bases). Germline-derived CDR1 and CDR2 are MDHEN and SYDVKM. The CDR3 spans 15 residues. Trimming took off 2 bases at V and 0 bases at J, with 10 bases between the two ends. This CDR3 is CASSLRGNSNYGYTF. CDR3 bases: TGTGCCAGCAGTTTAAGGGGGAACTCTAACTATGGCTACACCTTC.

The chain joins TRBV27 to TRBJ2-7, with D possibly TRBD1 on 6 matching bases. V was clipped by 5 bases and J by 5 bases, with 22 bases between them. Germline assignment: CDR1 MNHEY and CDR2 SMNVEV (reference sequence). The CDR3 runs 16 residues. For the CDR3, the DNA is TGTGCCAGCAGTGGGATCGTCGGGACATCTTTTGACGAGCAGTACTTC. Protein product: CASSGIVGTSFDEQYF.

V and J are TRBV10-3 and TRBJ2-3; 9 bases agree with TRBD2. With 6 bases clipped from V and 5 bases from J, the junction kept 6 bases outside the gene matches. The CDR3 is 14 residues long. Germline V gene lookup returns CDR1 ENHRY and CDR2 SYGVKD. The DNA for the CDR3 is TGTGCCATCAGCGGAGCGGGAGGAAGAGATACGCAGTATTTT. This codes for CAISGAGGRDTQYF.

CDR3 residues: CAWSGGGPHEQYF. The CDR3 DNA reads as TGTGCCTGGAGTGGCGGGGGGCCCCACGAGCAGTACTTC. The rearrangement uses TRBV30 and TRBJ2-7; TRBD2 matches at 8 bases. This CDR3 spans 13 amino acids. Trimming at V came to 1 base and at J to 5 bases, leaving 4 bases not matched to a gene. Germline lookup yields CDR1 GTSNPN and CDR2 SVGIG (reference sequence).

The chain carries TRBV27 and TRBJ2-1; 14 bases are a match to TRBD2. The germline CDR1 and CDR2 sequences are MNHEY and SMNVEV (reference sequence). V gave up 3 bases and J gave up 2 bases; unmatched junction bases: 6. CDR3 size: 18 residues. CDR3 nucleotides: TGTGCCAGCAGTTTGCGACTAGCGGGAGGGTCTCCCTACAATGAGCAGTTCTTC. This codes for CASSLRLAGGSPYNEQFF.

This clone was detected only a few times. The rearrangement joins TRBV27 to TRBJ1-5, with D possibly being TRBD1 (6 bases). Germline V gives CDR1 MNHEY, CDR2 SMNVEV (reference sequence). The CDR3 totals 16 residues. Trimming removed 3 bases from V and 0 bases from J, with 12 bases in between. In nucleotides, the CDR3 is TGTGCCAGCAGTTTGGGGCAGGGGCTTAGCAATCAGCCCCAGCATTTT. This gives the protein CASSLGQGLSNQPQHF.

The chain recombines TRBV15 with TRBJ2-3, with TRBD2 matching over 9 bases. The CDR3 contains 18 residues. V lost 3 bases, J lost 6 bases, and 16 bases stayed unmatched. Germline-derived CDR1 and CDR2 are LNHNV and YYDKDF (reference sequence). The CDR3 DNA reads TGTGCCACCAGCAGGCGGTCCGGGACTAGCCCCGGCCGTGATACGCAGTATTTT. This encodes CATSRRSGTSPGRDTQYF.

This chain connects TRBV6-1 to TRBJ2-7; D gene uncertain. The CDR3 is made up of 15 amino acids. CDR1 MNHNS and CDR2 SASEGT come from the germline V gene. V lost 1 base, J lost 0 bases, and 10 bases lay in between. In DNA, the CDR3 is TGTGCCAGCAGTGAAGTGTTCAGCTACTCCTACGAGCAGTACTTC. It yields the protein CASSEVFSYSYEQYF.

This chain joins TRBV28 and TRBJ2-1; D tentatively fits TRBD1 or TRBD2 (6 bases each). Germline CDR1 and CDR2: MDHEN and SYDVKM. CDR3 length: 15 residues. Trimming left V 5 bases short and J 1 base short, with 12 bases between. The CDR3 DNA reads TGTGCCAGCAGTACGGGGGCAGCTTCCTACAATGAGCAGTTCTTC. Translating it yields CASSTGAASYNEQFF.

The V and J genes are TRBV6-6 and TRBJ1-1; D call uncertain. V dropped 3 bases and J dropped 2 bases, with 7 bases sitting between them. The CDR3 spans 13 residues. Per the germline V gene, CDR1 is MNHNY and CDR2 is SVGAGI (reference sequence). The CDR3 DNA follows: TGTGCCAGCAGTTATGCGCGAAACACTGAAGCTTTCTTT. This translates into CASSYARNTEAFF.

This clone was detected many times. The chain's CDR3 is CASSSWTGSSGNTIYF. DNA of the CDR3: TGTGCCAGCAGCTCTTGGACAGGGAGCTCTGGAAACACCATATATTTT. The rearrangement uses TRBV5-6 and TRBJ1-3, with TRBD1 matching over 8 bases. Germline CDR1 reads SGHDT; CDR2 reads YYEEEE. After removal of 3 bases from V and 0 bases from J, the junction contained 5 bases not matched to a gene. This CDR3 has 16 amino acids.

V gene TRBV19 combines with J gene TRBJ2-5; 9 bases agree with TRBD1. With 4 bases clipped from V and 5 bases from J, the junction kept 8 bases outside the gene matches. The germline CDR1 and CDR2 sequences are LNHDA and SQIVND (reference sequence). The CDR3 length is 15 residues. The CDR3 nucleotides read TGTGCCAGTAGTACTCAACAGGGGGCCCGGGAGACCCAGTACTTC. It yields the protein CASSTQQGARETQYF.

The rearrangement uses TRBV11-2 and TRBJ1-2, with unresolved D. There are 15 residues in the CDR3. Trimming took off 0 bases at V and 2 bases at J, with 10 bases between the two ends. Per the germline V gene, CDR1 is SGHAT and CDR2 is FQNNGV. As DNA, the CDR3 is TGTGCCAGCAGCTTAGAAATTGTCTGGAACTATGGCTACACCTTC. Amino acids: CASSLEIVWNYGYTF.

CDR3 sequence reads: CASSPSEYEAFF. The CDR3 DNA is TGTGCCAGCTCACCATCAGAGTATGAAGCTTTCTTT. The gene calls are TRBV18 and TRBJ1-1; no clear D. Between the trimmed V and J ends, which lost 2 bases and 7 bases, there was a span of 8 bases. The CDR3 consists of 12 residues. Germline CDR1 KGHSH, CDR2 LQKENI.

The chain uses TRBV27 and TRBJ2-6, with D perhaps matching TRBD1 or TRBD2 (5 bases each). V lost 6 bases and J 4 bases, leaving 13 bases between the germline ends. Germline assignment: CDR1 MNHEY and CDR2 SMNVEV (reference sequence). The CDR3 is 15 residues long. CDR3 loop: CASRDQGAGANVLTF. The DNA of the CDR3 is TGTGCCAGCAGAGATCAGGGAGCCGGGGCCAACGTCCTGACTTTC.

A single count supports this clone. The V gene is TRBV19, the J gene TRBJ1-1; D not resolved. The germline V gene encodes CDR1 LNHDA and CDR2 SQIVND (reference sequence). The CDR3 is 13 residues long. V lost 3 bases and J lost 4, with 9 bases in between. CDR3 coding DNA: TGTGCCAGTAGTATGACGGGTGGCACTGAAGCTTTCTTT. Residues: CASSMTGGTEAFF. The complete variable domain, with remaining parts taken from reference TRBV19 and TRBJ1-1, reads DGGITQSPKYLFRKEGQNVTLSCEQNLNHDAMYWYRQDPGQGLRLIYYSQIVNDFQKGDIAEGYSVSREKKESFPLTVTSAQKNPTAFYLCASSMTGGTEAFFGQGTRLTVV.

This clone appeared once. This chain uses TRBV5-8 with TRBJ2-7; 9 nucleotides line up with TRBD1. Germline V lookup: CDR1 SGHTS, CDR2 YDEGEE. Trimming took 5 bases from V and 5 from J; bases not matched to a gene: 14. This CDR3 has 16 residues. CDR3 in amino acids: CASRRATGGSFNEQYF. CDR3 sequence (DNA): TGTGCCAGCAGACGTGCTACAGGGGGCAGTTTTAACGAGCAGTACTTC.

The genes are TRBV9 and TRBJ1-3; D possibly corresponds to TRBD1 (6 bases). CDR1 is SGDLS and CDR2 is YYNGEE in the germline V gene. V lost 0 bases and J lost 7, with 11 bases in between. The CDR3 is 14 residues long. CDR3 amino acids: CASSVGRGPNTIYF. The CDR3 nucleotides read TGTGCCAGCAGCGTAGGTCGGGGGCCGAACACCATATATTTT.

This chain uses TRBV7-3 with TRBJ1-6, with D perhaps TRBD1 (5 bases). Trimming removed 5 bases at V and 10 bases at J, with 15 bases between. This CDR3 is built from 14 residues. In germline, CDR1 is SGHTA, CDR2 FQGTGA. CDR3 region: CASSPGVTGSPLHF. The CDR3 coding sequence is TGTGCCAGCAGCCCGGGGGTAACAGGCTCACCCCTCCACTTT.

The chain joins TRBV11-2 to TRBJ1-6; D call uncertain. Germline loops: CDR1 SGHAT, CDR2 FQNNGV. Trimming left V 0 bases short and J 12 bases short, with 9 bases between. CDR3 length: 13 residues. Here the CDR3 reads CASSLDAAGPLHF. Here the CDR3 DNA reads TGTGCCAGCAGCTTAGATGCGGCAGGACCCCTCCACTTT.

The chain combines TRBV29-1 with TRBJ1-1; TRBD1 aligns across 7 bases. Germline assignment: CDR1 SQVTM and CDR2 ANQGSEA. There are 12 residues in the CDR3. V trimming: 7 bases; J trimming: 1 base; junction bases outside the gene matches: 3. CDR3 DNA sequence: TGCAGCGGGAGACAGGGGAACACTGAAGCTTTCTTT. Residues: CSGRQGNTEAFF.